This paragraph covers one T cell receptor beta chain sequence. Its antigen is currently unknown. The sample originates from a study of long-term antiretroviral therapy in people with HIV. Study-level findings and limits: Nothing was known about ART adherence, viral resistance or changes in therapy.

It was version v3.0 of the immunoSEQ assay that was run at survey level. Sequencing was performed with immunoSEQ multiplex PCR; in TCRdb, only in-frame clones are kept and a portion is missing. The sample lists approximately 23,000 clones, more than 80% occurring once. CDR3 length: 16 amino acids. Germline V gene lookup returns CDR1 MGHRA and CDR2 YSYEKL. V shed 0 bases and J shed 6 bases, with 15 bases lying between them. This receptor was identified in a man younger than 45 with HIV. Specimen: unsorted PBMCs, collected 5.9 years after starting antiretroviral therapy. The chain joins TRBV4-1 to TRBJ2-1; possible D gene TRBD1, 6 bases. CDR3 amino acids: CASSQEYQGSRNEQFF. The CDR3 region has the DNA TGCGCCAGCAGCCAAGAATACCAGGGGTCACGCAATGAGCAGTTCTTC.